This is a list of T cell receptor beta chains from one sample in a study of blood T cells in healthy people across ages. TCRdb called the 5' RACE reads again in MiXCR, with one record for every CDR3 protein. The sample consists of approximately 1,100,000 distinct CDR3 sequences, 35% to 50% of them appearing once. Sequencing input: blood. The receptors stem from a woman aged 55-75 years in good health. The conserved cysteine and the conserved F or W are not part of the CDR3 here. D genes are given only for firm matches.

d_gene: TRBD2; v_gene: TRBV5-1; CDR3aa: ASSVRTSGYNEQF
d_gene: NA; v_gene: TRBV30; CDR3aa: AWRPPLGETQY
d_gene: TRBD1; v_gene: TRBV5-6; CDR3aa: ASSLDRDYGYT
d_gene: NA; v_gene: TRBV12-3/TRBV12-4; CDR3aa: ASQGRPNYNEQY
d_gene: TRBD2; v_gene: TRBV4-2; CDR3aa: ASSQDLMTSGSGEQY
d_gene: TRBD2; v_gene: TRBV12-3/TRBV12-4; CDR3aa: ASSISGPASEQF
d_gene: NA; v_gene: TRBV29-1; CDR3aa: SVLSFGDSYNEQF
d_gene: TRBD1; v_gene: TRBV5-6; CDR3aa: ASSFPGQGATGANVLT
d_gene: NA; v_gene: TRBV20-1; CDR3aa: SARDNPRDEQF
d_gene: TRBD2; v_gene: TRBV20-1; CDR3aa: SAESGTRSYNEQF
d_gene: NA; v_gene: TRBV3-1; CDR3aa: ASSQRRRVSETQY
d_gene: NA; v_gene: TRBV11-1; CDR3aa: ASSSLGDGTYDNEQF
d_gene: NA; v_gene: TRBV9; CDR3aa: ASSAGGQSFKETQY
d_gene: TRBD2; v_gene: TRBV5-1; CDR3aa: ASSLLSLAGSSYEQY
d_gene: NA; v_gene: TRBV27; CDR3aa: ASSFEDEQF
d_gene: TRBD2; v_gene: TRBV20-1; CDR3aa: SAPRGGYEQY
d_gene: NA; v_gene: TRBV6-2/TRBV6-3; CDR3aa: ASKTGDYSYNEQF
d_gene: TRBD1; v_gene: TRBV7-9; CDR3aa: ASSFTGGQLNEKLF
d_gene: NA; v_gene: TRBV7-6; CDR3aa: ASSLVIQETQY
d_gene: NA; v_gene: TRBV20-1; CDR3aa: SAASPAGGLNTDTQY
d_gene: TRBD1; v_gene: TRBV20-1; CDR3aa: SVLTGTGSYEQY
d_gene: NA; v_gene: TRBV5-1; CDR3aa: ASNAGAREDTQY
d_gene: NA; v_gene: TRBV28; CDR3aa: ASSPGGIRAQPQH
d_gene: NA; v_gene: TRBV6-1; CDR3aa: ASSEGRLSGANVLT
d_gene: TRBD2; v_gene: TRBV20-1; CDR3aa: SANRRLAGASYEQY
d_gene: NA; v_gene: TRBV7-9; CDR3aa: ASSSAYTDTQY
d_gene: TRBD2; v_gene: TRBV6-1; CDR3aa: ASSEGLAGRQF
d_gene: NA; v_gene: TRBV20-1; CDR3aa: SALSWGRGYYEQY
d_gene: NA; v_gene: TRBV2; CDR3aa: ASMGAEDYNEQY
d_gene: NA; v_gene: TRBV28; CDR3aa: ASSLGLRNTGELF
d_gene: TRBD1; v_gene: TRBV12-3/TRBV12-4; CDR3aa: ASSFPTGDPDGYT
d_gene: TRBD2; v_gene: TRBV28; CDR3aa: ASNNQLAGDPRAQY
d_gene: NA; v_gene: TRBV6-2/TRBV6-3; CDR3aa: ASSTTSMGYGQY
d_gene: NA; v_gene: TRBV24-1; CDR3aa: ATSDKDYQETQY
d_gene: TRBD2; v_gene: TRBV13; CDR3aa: ASSLTGRLAVSYEQY
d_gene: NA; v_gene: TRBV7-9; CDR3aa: ASSPSGAFGYT
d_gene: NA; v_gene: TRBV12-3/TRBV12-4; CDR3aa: ASSLARRLARTDTQY
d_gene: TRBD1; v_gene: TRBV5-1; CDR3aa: ASSLDRTGANTDTQY